One and the same sample provided the 20 T cell receptor beta chains below, sequenced in a study of T cell repertoires in cytomegalovirus infection. TCRdb re-called the reads with MiXCR, one entry per CDR3 protein. The sample holds around 900,000 distinct CDR3 sequences, 30% to 40% seen once. These receptors' antigens are unknown. The sample here was cultured CD8+ T cells from PBMCs, taken from culture after CMV antigen stimulation. Every receptor here comes from a human donor in good health (CMV status not recorded). Some clones in this sample may be carry-over from other donors' samples.

This clonotype turned up a few times. The rearrangement links TRBV10-2 to TRBJ2-7; tentative D call: TRBD1 (5 bases). This CDR3 region has 11 residues. CDR1 is WSHSY, CDR2 SAAADI, per germline. V gave up 7 bases and J gave up 4 bases, with 8 bases separating them. CDR3 residues: CASIGAYEQYF. DNA for the CDR3: TGCGCCAGCATTGGGGCTTACGAGCAGTACTTC.

This clonotype was counted ten times or more. The chain uses TRBV12-3 or TRBV12-4 and TRBJ2-6; D remains unclear. The V end lost 3 bases, the J end lost 12 bases, and 9 bases lay between the germline ends. The CDR3 totals 12 residues. The CDR3 is CASSFLPSVLTF. The CDR3, as DNA: TGTGCCAGCAGTTTTTTGCCCAGCGTCCTGACTTTC.

This clonotype was observed a handful of times. This rearrangement joins TRBV27 to TRBJ1-4; weak D call: TRBD1 (6 bases). Between the trimmed V and J ends, which lost 4 bases and 8 bases, there was a span of 14 bases. From germline, CDR1 is MNHEY and CDR2 SMNVEV (reference sequence). The CDR3 runs to 14 residues. The CDR3 region has the DNA TGTGCCAGCAGTTCGGGGGCTTTGCTGGAAAAACTGTTTTTT. It encodes CASSSGALLEKLFF.

This chain uses TRBV18 with TRBJ2-3; D might be TRBD2 (6 bases). Germline V CDR1 and CDR2: KGHSH, LQKENI. The CDR3 is made up of 15 amino acids. The V gene lost 3 bases and the J gene lost 2 bases, with 12 bases spanning the gap. The CDR3 sequence is CASSPETGDTDTQYF. The CDR3 DNA reads as TGTGCCAGCTCACCGGAAACGGGGGACACAGATACGCAGTATTTT. Complete variable domain (other parts from reference TRBV18 and TRBJ2-3): NAGVMQNPRHLVRRRGQEARLRCSPMKGHSHVYWYRQLPEEGLKFMVYLQKENIIDESGMPKERFSAEFPKEGPSILRIQQVVRGDSAAYFCASSPETGDTDTQYFGPGTRLTVL.

This clonotype appeared a few times. The CDR3 spells CASSLGLVGDQPQHF. CDR3 DNA: TGTGCCAGCAGCTTAGGATTGGTAGGGGATCAGCCCCAGCATTTT. This sequence joins TRBV7-9 and TRBJ1-5; D might be TRBD1 (5 bases). With 1 base removed from V and 5 bases from J, the gap between germline ends came to 12 bases. Germline V gene data show CDR1 as SEHNR and CDR2 as FQNEAQ (reference sequence). The CDR3 is 15 amino acids.

The chain couples TRBV19 to TRBJ1-2; the match to TRBD1 covers 9 bases. CDR3 length: 17 residues. The V gene end was trimmed by 6 bases and the J gene end by 2 bases; junction bases not matched to a gene: 13. Germline V gene lookup returns CDR1 LNHDA and CDR2 SQIVND (reference sequence). The CDR3 coding sequence is TGTGCCAGTAGCGGTGGGGACAGGGAGTACCTCAACTATGGCTACACCTTC. Residues: CASSGGDREYLNYGYTF.

Only a few counts were recorded for this clonotype. The chain is built from TRBV6-1 and TRBJ1-4; maybe TRBD1 (6 bases). Germline CDR1 MNHNS, CDR2 SASEGT. The length of the CDR3 is 14 residues. The V gene lost 6 bases and the J gene lost 7 bases, with 15 bases spanning the gap. The CDR3 spells CASRKQGMIEKLFF. CDR3 DNA: TGTGCCAGCAGAAAACAGGGAATGATTGAAAAACTGTTTTTT.

This CDR3 reads CASSLLGGNVYGYTF. The CDR3 region has the DNA TGTGCCAGCAGCCTCCTTGGGGGGAACGTCTATGGCTACACCTTC. The genes are TRBV4-2 and TRBJ1-2; possible D gene TRBD1, 5 bases. Germline V gene data show CDR1 as LGHNA and CDR2 as YNFKEQ. CDR3 length equals 15 residues. V lost 4 bases and J lost 4, with 16 bases in between.

Only a few counts were recorded for this clonotype. A junction end diverges from the germline sequence, so it may reflect a read error. CDR3 nucleotide sequence: TGTGCCAGCAGCTTAGCTGGGACAGGGGGCTCCTTC. Encoded protein: CASSLAGTGGSF. The chain uses TRBV7-9 and TRBJ1-1; 12 bases line up with TRBD1. The germline gives CDR1 SEHNR, CDR2 FQNEAQ (reference sequence). This CDR3 comprises 12 residues.

This clonotype was seen more than once but under ten times. V is TRBV7-9 and J is TRBJ1-1, with TRBD1 identical over 9 bases. V trimming: 5 bases; J trimming: 3 bases; junction bases outside the gene matches: 4. Germline V gene lookup returns CDR1 SEHNR and CDR2 FQNEAQ (reference sequence). CDR3 size: 14 residues. CDR3 sequence (DNA): TGTGCCAGCAGCACAGGGGGCCCTCACACTGAAGCTTTCTTT. The encoded protein is CASSTGGPHTEAFF.

The chain is built from TRBV9 and TRBJ2-6; 9 nucleotides align to TRBD1. This CDR3 comprises 17 residues. Trimming took 3 bases from V and 1 from J; bases not matched to a gene: 5. From germline, CDR1 is SGDLS and CDR2 YYNGEE. The CDR3, as DNA: TGTGCCAGCAGCGGCCGGGACAGGGATTCTGGGGCCAACGTCCTGACTTTC. Translating it yields CASSGRDRDSGANVLTF.

This chain joins TRBV11-2 and TRBJ1-1; D is unclear. The CDR3 loop spans 13 amino acids. Germline assignment: CDR1 SGHAT and CDR2 FQNNGV. Trimming pared 7 bases from V and 4 bases from J, leaving 13 bases between. CDR3 in amino acids: CASTLPELTEAFF. The CDR3 DNA reads TGTGCCAGCACCCTCCCGGAACTCACTGAAGCTTTCTTT.

This chain uses TRBV15 with TRBJ2-4; weak D call: TRBD2 (6 bases). The CDR3 has 16 amino acids. V lost 1 base, J lost 0 bases, and 10 bases lay in between. CDR1 and CDR2 from the germline V gene are LNHNV and YYDKDF (reference sequence). CDR3 nucleotides: TGTGCCACCAGCAGAGTGGCGGGGAGAGCCAAAAACATTCAGTACTTC. Residues: CATSRVAGRAKNIQYF.

V gene TRBV6-5 combines with J gene TRBJ1-2; TRBD1 matches at 8 bases. This CDR3 is 16 amino acids long. Trimming removed 2 bases from V and 6 bases from J; junction bases left unmatched: 11. Germline values: CDR1 MNHEY, CDR2 SVGAGI. The CDR3 coding sequence is TGTGCCAGCAGTTACCGAATAACCGGGACAGGAGATGGCTACACCTTC. Translated: CASSYRITGTGDGYTF.

The chain employs TRBV6-8 and TRBJ1-2, with a tentative D call TRBD1 (6 bases). This CDR3 is built from 15 residues. Germline V CDR1 and CDR2: MNHGY, SAAAGT. V lost 1 base and J lost 4, with 13 bases in between. CDR3 bases: TGTGCCAGCAGTTACTGGGCAGGGGAGGCCTATGGCTACACCTTC. Translation gives CASSYWAGEAYGYTF.

The rearrangement joins TRBV28 to TRBJ1-2, with D possibly TRBD1 on 6 matching bases. Germline V gene sequence: CDR1 MDHEN, CDR2 SYDVKM. The V gene lost 9 bases and the J gene lost 0 bases, with 23 bases spanning the gap. The CDR3 length is 17 residues. The CDR3 nucleotides read TGTGCCAGTTTACCAGGGGCAGGCCCCAAAGCTAACTATGGCTACACCTTC. This encodes CASLPGAGPKANYGYTF.

The V call is TRBV6-1, the J call TRBJ2-1; 9 nucleotides align to TRBD2. J was trimmed by 2 bases and V by 0 bases; bases with no gene match: 2. CDR1 MNHNS and CDR2 SASEGT come from the germline V gene. The length of the CDR3 is 16 residues. DNA for the CDR3: TGTGCCAGCAGTGAAGCGCGGGGGGGCCCCTACAATGAGCAGTTCTTC. It codes for CASSEARGGPYNEQFF.

This clonotype showed up many times. V is TRBV7-8 and J is TRBJ2-1; a possible D gene is TRBD2 (5 bases). Germline V gene sequence: CDR1 SGHVS, CDR2 FQNEAQ. The CDR3 runs 14 residues. With 3 bases removed from V and 10 bases from J, the gap between germline ends came to 16 bases. CDR3 protein: CASSFGGPRREQFF. CDR3 nucleotide sequence: TGTGCCAGCAGCTTTGGCGGCCCTCGGAGGGAGCAGTTCTTC. The full variable domain, completed using reference TRBV7-8 and TRBJ2-1, is GAGVSQSPRYKVAKRGQDVALRCDPISGHVSLFWYQQALGQGPEFLTYFQNEAQLDKSGLPSDRFFAERPEGSVSTLKIQRTQQEDSAVYLCASSFGGPRREQFFGPGTRLTVL.

The sample holds a few counts of this clonotype. As DNA, the CDR3 is TGTGCCAGCAGTTGGGGGGCGGATTCACCCCTCCACTTT. It is translated as CASSWGADSPLHF. The J gene is TRBJ1-6, the V gene TRBV6-5; D is perhaps TRBD1 (6 bases). V was shortened by 4 bases and J by 8 bases, with 9 bases between the two germline ends. Germline-derived CDR1 and CDR2 are MNHEY and SVGAGI. The CDR3 length is 13 residues.

This chain uses TRBV9 with TRBJ2-6; tentatively, D is TRBD1 (6 bases). CDR1 is SGDLS, CDR2 YYNGEE, per germline. Deletions cut 4 bases from V and 0 bases from J, with 20 bases between. This CDR3 contains 19 residues. The CDR3 DNA reads as TGTGCCAGCAGCCCCCGGACAGAGTTTAGACCCTCTGGGGCCAACGTCCTGACTTTC. Translated: CASSPRTEFRPSGANVLTF.